The 11 T cell receptor beta chains given below trace back to one sample, sequenced in a study of human T cells and chemical hapten exposure. TCRdb reanalysed the RACE reads using MiXCR and keeps one entry per CDR3 protein. The repertoire consists of 140,000 or so distinct CDR3 sequences, with about 11% occurring once and the leading ten covering around 1.4%. The time point here: patch test 2, 6 weeks after DPC sensitization. Treatment reported: therapeutic diphenylcyclopropenone sensitization with weekly scalp DPC. Here the sequenced sample was whole blood, taken in connection with sensitization to the hapten diphenylcyclopropenone (DPC). The receptor set was obtained from a woman in her fifties or sixties with alopecia areata. Some clones in this sample may be carry-over from other donors' samples.

The chain is built from TRBV20-1 and TRBJ2-5; D may match TRBD1 or TRBD2 (5 bases each). The CDR3 loop spans 16 amino acids. V lost 0 bases, J lost 1 base, and 15 bases lay in between. The germline CDR1 and CDR2 sequences are DFQATT and SNEGSKA (reference sequence). CDR3 sequence (DNA): TGCAGTGCTAGAGATCGGGGCAGGGCCCTCCAAGAGACCCAGTACTTC. Its translation: CSARDRGRALQETQYF.

This clonotype showed up just a few times. The chain combines TRBV20-1 with TRBJ2-3; 14 nucleotides match TRBD2. V shed 2 bases, J shed 4 bases, and the junction held 11 bases outside the gene matches. Germline CDR1 reads DFQATT; CDR2 reads SNEGSKA (reference sequence). The CDR3 is 18 residues long. The CDR3 coding sequence is TGCAGTGCTAGACCTCACGGACTAGCGGGAGGCGGGGCAGATACGCAGTATTTT. Amino acids: CSARPHGLAGGGADTQYF.

This chain links TRBV6-2 or TRBV6-3 with TRBJ2-7, with 13 positions matching TRBD2. From germline, CDR1 is MNHEY and CDR2 SVGEGT. This CDR3 spans 15 amino acids. V was pared by 3 bases and J by 6 bases, with 5 bases of the junction left unmatched. Written as DNA, the CDR3 is TGTGCCAGCAGTTATGGACTAGCGGGAGTATCCGAGCAGTACTTC. It is translated as CASSYGLAGVSEQYF.

CDR3 DNA sequence: TGTGCCAGTACCCTTGGACAGGGCGTTTTGGGAGAGACCCAGTACTTC. Its translation: CASTLGQGVLGETQYF. V usage is TRBV19 and J usage is TRBJ2-5; 8 nucleotides match TRBD1. CDR3 size: 16 residues. J lost 4 bases, V lost 7 bases, and 14 bases had no gene match. Germline V gene sequence: CDR1 LNHDA, CDR2 SQIVND (reference sequence).

The V call is TRBV5-1, the J call TRBJ2-5, with TRBD2 identical over 11 bases. The germline CDR1 and CDR2 sequences are SGHRS and YFSETQ. V lost 4 bases, J lost 5 bases, and 10 bases stayed unmatched. This CDR3 comprises 16 residues. The CDR3 is CASSKSGLAGMETQYF. The CDR3 bases are TGCGCCAGCAGCAAGTCAGGACTAGCGGGTATGGAGACCCAGTACTTC.

The chain uses TRBV14 and TRBJ2-7; D not certain. The length of the CDR3 is 13 residues. V lost 1 base and J 3 bases, leaving 7 bases between the germline ends. Germline loops: CDR1 SGHDN, CDR2 FVKESK. In DNA form, the CDR3 reads TGTGCCAGCAGCCAAGTCTGGAGCTACGAGCAGTACTTC. It is translated as CASSQVWSYEQYF.

V usage is TRBV27 and J usage is TRBJ2-7; D is unclear. V gave up 7 bases and J gave up 3 bases, with 7 bases separating them. This CDR3 has 11 residues. CDR1 and CDR2 (germline): MNHEY, SMNVEV (reference sequence). Written as DNA, the CDR3 is TGTGCCAGCACCTATCGCTACGAGCAGTACTTC. It is translated as CASTYRYEQYF.

The V gene is TRBV9, the J gene TRBJ2-1; the D is unclear. The CDR3 sequence is 11 residues long. Germline CDR1 and CDR2: SGDLS and YYNGEE. V was shortened by 3 bases and J by 10 bases, with 8 bases between the two germline ends. CDR3 in DNA: TGTGCCAGCAGCGCACCCGGCGAGCAGTTCTTC. Its translation is CASSAPGEQFF.

This chain links TRBV20-1 with TRBJ2-1; no definite D call. Germline CDR1 DFQATT, CDR2 SNEGSKA (reference sequence). The CDR3 is 14 residues long. V was trimmed by 1 base and J by 6 bases, leaving 13 bases between them. In DNA form, the CDR3 reads TGCAGTGCTAGAGCGGGTCTTCCTACCAATGAGCAGTTCTTC. Protein: CSARAGLPTNEQFF.

A few counts support this clonotype. The V gene is TRBV20-1, the J gene TRBJ1-5, with D possibly matching TRBD1 (6 bases). The CDR3 contains 13 residues. Germline V gene data show CDR1 as DFQATT and CDR2 as SNEGSKA (reference sequence). The V end was cut by 6 bases, the J end by 1 base, with 10 bases between. In DNA form, the CDR3 reads TGCAGTGCCAGACAGGCGAGCAATCAGCCCCAGCATTTT. It codes for CSARQASNQPQHF.

The V and J genes are TRBV7-8 and TRBJ2-1, with D possibly TRBD2 on 6 matching bases. CDR3 length: 16 residues. The V end was cut by 5 bases, the J end by 0 bases, with 14 bases between. Looked up from germline, CDR1 is SGHVS and CDR2 is FQNEAQ. This chain's CDR3 is CASSPTGLSSYNEQFF. The DNA of the CDR3 is TGTGCCAGCAGCCCTACGGGACTTTCCTCCTACAATGAGCAGTTCTTC.